There are a few counts of the clone carrying this T cell receptor (beta chain). Its specificity is unknown. This entry is derived from a study of T-cell reconstitution after alpha-beta-depleted transplantation in children. Study findings and constraints: Diversity and T-cell counts at one year after transplant derived mostly from new T cells. Several hundred graft clones that had expanded were reportedly the source of alpha-beta T cells about two months after transplant. Some patients' high day-60 TCRbeta diversity was traced to surviving recipient T cells and thymic progenitors.

Molecular barcoding with unique molecular identifiers was used for the TCRbeta library. TCRdb used MiXCR to reprocess the PCR reads, holding one entry per CDR3 protein. The sample consists of roughly 310,000 distinct CDR3 sequences, around 25% of them appearing once. Losses at the gene ends were 5 bases for V and 0 bases for J; bases not matched to a gene: 12. The CDR3 runs 18 residues. In germline, CDR1 is SGHAT, CDR2 FQNNGV. This sequence joins TRBV11-2 and TRBJ2-3, with 9 bases aligning to TRBD2. This sequence originates from a male patient aged 10 to 17 who had a stem cell transplant for acute lymphoblastic leukemia, so the T cells may come from the graft donor. The sequencing here drew on PBMCs, mostly from graft donor cells, taken 180 days after TCRalphabeta/CD19-depleted stem cell transplant. The CDR3, as DNA: TGTGCCAGCAGCACCCAAGCGGGAGGCCTTTTTAGCACAGATACGCAGTATTTT. It is translated as CASSTQAGGLFSTDTQYF.